A single sample gave rise to the 16 T cell receptor beta chains below, sequenced in a study of CXCR3-negative and CXCR3-positive naive CD8 T cells. Via 5' RACE with UMI labels, TRB cDNA libraries were prepared. For each CDR3 protein, TCRdb gives one entry from its re-call of the 5' RACE reads, without DNA. This sample contains approximately 56,000 distinct CDR3 sequences. Material: memory CD8+ T cells from blood. All receptors derive from a human donor in good health. Some clones in this sample may be carry-over from other donors' samples.

The chain joins TRBV20-1 to TRBJ1-1; TCRdb's assignment of TRBD1 cannot be checked, as there is no DNA. The CDR3 length is 13 residues. CDR1 is DFQATT and CDR2 is SNEGSKA in the germline V gene (reference sequence). The CDR3 protein is CSASTGANTEAFF.

This clonotype is deemed medium-sized by its frequency. The gene calls are TRBV10-2 and TRBJ1-1. The CDR3 contains 14 residues. Germline loops: CDR1 WSHSY, CDR2 SAAADI. The CDR3 region is CASRETGRETEAFF.

The chain combines TRBV5-6 with TRBJ2-4; without DNA, the TCRdb call of TRBD1 cannot be checked. CDR3 size: 16 residues. Looked up from germline, CDR1 is SGHDT and CDR2 is YYEEEE. The CDR3 sequence: CASSLGTQERQNIQYF.

This chain links TRBV6-6 with TRBJ2-3; TCRdb selects TRBD2, and the lack of DNA leaves this call unchecked. The CDR3 covers 14 residues. Per the germline V gene, CDR1 is MNHNY and CDR2 is SVGAGI (reference sequence). CDR3 region: CASLSGRHTDTQYF.

The V and J genes are TRBV6-6 and TRBJ2-1; TCRdb designates TRBD1, a call that cannot be tested without DNA. The CDR3 runs to 14 residues. CDR1 is MNHNY, CDR2 SVGAGI, per germline (reference sequence). CDR3 sequence reads: CASSSAGQHNEQFF.

The CDR3 reads CASSFGPVTDTQYF. The chain is built from TRBV7-9 and TRBJ2-3; lacking DNA, the TRBD1 call made by TCRdb goes unchecked. This CDR3 has 14 amino acids. The germline V gene has CDR1 SEHNR and CDR2 FQNEAQ (reference sequence).

This chain links TRBV6-2 or TRBV6-3 with TRBJ2-7; TCRdb names TRBD1, which stays unverified in the absence of DNA. This CDR3 has 13 residues. Looked up from germline, CDR1 is MNHEY and CDR2 is SVGEGT. The CDR3 sequence is CASSGAGTYEQYF.

The rearrangement links TRBV4-3 to TRBJ2-5. The germline gives CDR1 LGHNA, CDR2 YSLEER. The CDR3 contains 19 residues. This CDR3 is CASSQDHIGETPYQETQYF.

The rearrangement joins TRBV4-1 to TRBJ2-2; TCRdb returns TRBD1, unconfirmable since there is no DNA. Germline V gene sequence: CDR1 MGHRA, CDR2 YSYEKL. The CDR3 spans 14 residues. This CDR3 is CASSQGRDTGELFF.

The chain couples TRBV12-3 or TRBV12-4 to TRBJ1-5. The CDR3 is made up of 16 amino acids. The CDR3 spells CASSLGGLYSNQPQHF.

The rearrangement joins TRBV5-1 to TRBJ2-1; TCRdb reports TRBD2, a call that lacks DNA to check it against. The CDR3 has 16 amino acids. Per the germline V gene, CDR1 is SGHRS and CDR2 is YFSETQ. The CDR3 loop is CASSLELAGIYNEQFF.

This sequence joins TRBV12-3 or TRBV12-4 and TRBJ1-1. The CDR3 extends over 11 amino acids. CDR3: CASSLDGEAFF.

V usage is TRBV5-1 and J usage is TRBJ2-3. Per the germline V gene, CDR1 is SGHRS and CDR2 is YFSETQ. The CDR3 spans 16 residues. CDR3 sequence: CASSWNSVDYTDTQYF. Drawing the rest from reference TRBV5-1 and TRBJ2-3, the complete variable domain is KAGVTQTPRYLIKTRGQQVTLSCSPISGHRSVSWYQQTPGQGLQFLFEYFSETQRNKGNFPGRFSGRQFSNSRSEMNVSTLELGDSALYLCASSWNSVDYTDTQYFGPGTRLTVL.

This chain links TRBV29-1 with TRBJ2-3; TCRdb names TRBD2, which stays unverified in the absence of DNA. Germline V gives CDR1 SQVTM, CDR2 ANQGSEA. The CDR3 is 16 residues long. CDR3 amino acids: CSVAGDSGTSTDTQYF.

The genes are TRBV23-1 and TRBJ2-3; TCRdb returns TRBD1, unconfirmable since there is no DNA. TRBV23-1 is an ORF for which the function is uncertain. CDR3 length equals 17 residues. CDR3 amino acids: CASSHTPKDQLFDTQYF.

The chain carries TRBV29-1 and TRBJ2-1; the TCRdb call, TRBD2, lacks DNA for checking. Per germline, CDR1 SQVTM and CDR2 ANQGSEA. This CDR3 has 13 amino acids. The CDR3 reads CSVGGAGEGEQFF.